This record concerns one T cell receptor beta chain sequence. Its cognate antigen is unknown. This record comes from a study of T cell responses to AZD1222 COVID-19 vaccine. The CDR3 is 13 residues long. V lost 4 bases and J lost 2, with 9 bases in between. The germline V gene encodes CDR1 MDHEN and CDR2 SYDVKM. Data came from immunoSEQ multiplex PCR; TCRdb stores just in-frame clones and leaves some out. Of around 140,000 clones listed, about 93% were seen once; the top ten hold 5% to 7%. The study, taken as a whole, reports: Females outnumbered males among donors, who were mostly white British; clonal diversity was possibly underestimated.

Sequenced here: peripheral blood, sampled on day 0 of AZD1222 vaccination. This sequence was found in an adult in good health. This chain uses TRBV28 with TRBJ2-7; no definite D call. The CDR3, as DNA: TGTGCCAGCAGTTCATCTAGGACCTACGAGCAGTACTTC. Translated, it gives CASSSSRTYEQYF.